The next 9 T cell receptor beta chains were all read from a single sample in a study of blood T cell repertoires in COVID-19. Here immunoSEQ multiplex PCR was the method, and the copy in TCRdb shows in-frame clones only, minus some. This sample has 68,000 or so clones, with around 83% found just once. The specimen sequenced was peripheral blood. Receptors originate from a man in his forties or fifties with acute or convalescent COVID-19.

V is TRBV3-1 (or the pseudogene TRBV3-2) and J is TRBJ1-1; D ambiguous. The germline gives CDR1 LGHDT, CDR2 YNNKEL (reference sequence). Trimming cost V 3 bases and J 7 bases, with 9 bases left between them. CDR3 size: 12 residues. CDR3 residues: CASSQSRGEAFF. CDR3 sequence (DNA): TGTGCCAGCAGCCAGAGTCGGGGTGAAGCTTTCTTT.

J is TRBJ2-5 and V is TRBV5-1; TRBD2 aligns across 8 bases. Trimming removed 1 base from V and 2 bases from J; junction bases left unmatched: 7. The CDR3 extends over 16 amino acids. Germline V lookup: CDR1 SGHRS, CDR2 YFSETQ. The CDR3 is CASSLLVAGTQETQYF. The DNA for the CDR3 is TGCGCCAGCAGCTTGTTAGTAGCGGGGACTCAAGAGACCCAGTACTTC.

The CDR3 spells CASRLSGYEKLFF. In DNA form, the CDR3 reads TGTGCCAGTAGGTTATCAGGGTACGAAAAACTGTTTTTT. The chain is built from TRBV19 and TRBJ1-4, with TRBD1 as a possible D gene (5 bases). The CDR3 has 13 residues. Trimming removed 6 bases from V and 8 bases from J, with 13 bases in between. Per germline, CDR1 LNHDA and CDR2 SQIVND (reference sequence).

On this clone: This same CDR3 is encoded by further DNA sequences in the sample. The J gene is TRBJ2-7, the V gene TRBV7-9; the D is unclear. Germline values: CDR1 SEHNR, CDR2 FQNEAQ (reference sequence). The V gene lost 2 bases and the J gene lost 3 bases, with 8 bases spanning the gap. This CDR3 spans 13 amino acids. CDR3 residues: CASSLSASYEQYF. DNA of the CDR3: TGTGCCAGCAGCTTAAGTGCTAGCTACGAGCAGTACTTC.

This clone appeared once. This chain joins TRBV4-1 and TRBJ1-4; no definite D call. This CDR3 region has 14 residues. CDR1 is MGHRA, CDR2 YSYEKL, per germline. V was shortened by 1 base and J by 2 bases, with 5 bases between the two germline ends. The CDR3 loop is CASSQVSTNEKLFF. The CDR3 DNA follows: TGCGCCAGCAGCCAAGTCTCCACTAATGAAAAACTGTTTTTT.

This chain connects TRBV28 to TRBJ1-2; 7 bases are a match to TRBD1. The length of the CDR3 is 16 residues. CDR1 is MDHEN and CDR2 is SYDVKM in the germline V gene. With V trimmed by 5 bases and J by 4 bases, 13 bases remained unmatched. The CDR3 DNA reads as TGTGCCAGCAGTCTAGGACAGGTCGGAGGGGCCTATGGCTACACCTTC. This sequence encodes CASSLGQVGGAYGYTF.

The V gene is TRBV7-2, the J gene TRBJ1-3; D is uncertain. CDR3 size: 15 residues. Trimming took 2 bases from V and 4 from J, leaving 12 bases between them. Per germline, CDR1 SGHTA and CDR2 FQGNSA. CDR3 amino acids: CASSLSRVSGNTIYF. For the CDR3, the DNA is TGTGCCAGCAGCTTATCTCGGGTCTCCGGAAACACCATATATTTT.

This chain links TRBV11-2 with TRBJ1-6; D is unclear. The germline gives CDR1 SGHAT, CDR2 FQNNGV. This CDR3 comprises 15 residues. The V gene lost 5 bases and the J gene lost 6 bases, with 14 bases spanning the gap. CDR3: CASSRVWEINSPLHF. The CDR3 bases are TGTGCCAGCAGCCGCGTGTGGGAGATTAATTCACCCCTCCACTTT.

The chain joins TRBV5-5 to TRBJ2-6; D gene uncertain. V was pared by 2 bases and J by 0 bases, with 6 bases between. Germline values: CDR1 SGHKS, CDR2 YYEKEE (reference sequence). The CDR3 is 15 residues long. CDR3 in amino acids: CASSFGYSGANVLTF. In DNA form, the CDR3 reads TGTGCCAGCAGCTTCGGGTACTCTGGGGCCAACGTCCTGACTTTC.